The present entry profiles one T cell receptor beta chain with its context. What it binds is unknown. Generated by immunoSEQ multiplex PCR, the TCRdb table keeps only in-frame clones and is missing some. The sample gives 55,000 to 65,000 clones, under 95% of which show up once; about 1% is in the top ten. This sample was taken from a study of cytomegalovirus exposure and HLA in healthy donors. Study at large: The approximately 710 first-cohort repertoires and the approximately 110 validation repertoires shared the same platform, a later analysis reported.

The CDR3 covers 12 residues. V was cut by 4 bases and J by 9 bases, with 10 bases left in between. Germline lookup yields CDR1 MGHRA and CDR2 YSYEKL. Points from the study as a whole: Accounts indicate the classifier identified cytomegalovirus status with strong specificity and sensitivity. The tendency of first-cohort TCR clusters to co-occur in the 120 validation repertoires was the finding of a later analysis. Most TCR sequences were seen very rarely across donors, but some public TCRs occurred in many.

The chain combines TRBV4-1 with TRBJ1-5; D remains unclear. The sample consisted of PBMCs. This TCR derives from a man younger than 35 in good health and CMV-seronegative. The CDR3 region has the DNA TGCGCCAGCAGCCCGCTATTGGTGCCCCAGCATTTT. Its protein product is CASSPLLVPQHF.